The T cell receptor (beta chain) described here comes from a study of T cells after yellow fever vaccination. Turning to the study itself: SMART-Seq v4 Ultra Low Input served to prepare low-cell-number fractions.

In regard to this clonotype: Its cognate antigen is unknown.

The V gene end was trimmed by 3 bases and the J gene end by 5 bases; junction bases not matched to a gene: 4. CDR3 length: 15 residues. Germline loops: CDR1 SGHNT, CDR2 YYREEE (reference sequence). Study outcomes and limitations: Contamination of FACS-sorted repertoires by abundant clonotypes from the bulk population could occur.

The 5'RACE template-switching step produced TCR cDNA and added a universal primer site and UMIs. TCRdb reprocessed the 5' RACE reads via MiXCR and lists one record per CDR3 protein. The sample lists about 330,000 distinct CDR3 sequences; around 7% were seen once. The rearrangement joins TRBV5-4 to TRBJ1-6; 8 nucleotides match TRBD1. Specimen: PBMCs, collected approximately 47 days after the first yellow fever vaccination. This sequence originates from a man between 18 and 35 years old who received the YFV17D yellow fever vaccine. The CDR3 loop is CASSWGTGNNSPLHF. The CDR3 nucleotides read TGTGCCAGCAGCTGGGGGACAGGAAATAATTCACCCCTCCACTTT.